This T cell receptor beta chain was found in a study of cytomegalovirus exposure and HLA in healthy donors. A note on this clone: Antigen unknown.

The length of the CDR3 is 15 residues. Germline lookup yields CDR1 LNHDA and CDR2 SQIVND (reference sequence). V was clipped by 4 bases and J by 1 base; unmatched bases: 6. PCR amplification relied on 60 Vbeta primers (plus 13 Jbeta primers). Repertoires were generated with immunoSEQ multiplex PCR, while TCRdb's copy carries only in-frame clones and drops some. The table for this sample gives roughly 100,000 clones. Findings and caveats of the study: Sequencing likely generated an artifact that appeared as a cluster of highly shared sequence variants.

The sequenced sample was PBMCs. The source is a man between 40 and 49 years old in good health and CMV-seronegative. This chain connects TRBV19 to TRBJ2-5; 7 bases fit TRBD1. The CDR3 loop reads CASSRGTDLQETQYF. CDR3 coding DNA: TGTGCCAGTAGTAGGGGGACAGACCTCCAAGAGACCCAGTACTTC.